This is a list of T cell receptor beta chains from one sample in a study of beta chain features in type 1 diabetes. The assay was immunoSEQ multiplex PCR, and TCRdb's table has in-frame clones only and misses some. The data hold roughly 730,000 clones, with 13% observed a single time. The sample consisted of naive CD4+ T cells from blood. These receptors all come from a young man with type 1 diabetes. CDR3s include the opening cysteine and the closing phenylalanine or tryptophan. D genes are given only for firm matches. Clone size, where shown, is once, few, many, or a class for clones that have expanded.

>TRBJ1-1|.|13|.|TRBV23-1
TGCGCCAGCAGTCAAACGGGGCGCGGGGAAGCTTTCTTT
CASSQTGRGEAFF
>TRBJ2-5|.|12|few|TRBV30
TGTGCCTGGAGTGCGGGGTGGGAGACCCAGTACTTC
CAWSAGWETQYF
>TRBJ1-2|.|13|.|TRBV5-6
TGTGCCAGCAGCTTGGGAGGGGTGGACGGCTACACCTTC
CASSLGGVDGYTF
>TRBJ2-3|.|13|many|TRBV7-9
TGTGCCCAAAGTATTGCTAGCACAGATACGCAGTATTTT
CAQSIASTDTQYF
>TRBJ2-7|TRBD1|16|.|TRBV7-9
TGTGCCAGCAGCTTTGGAGACAGGGGACACTCCTACGAGCAGTACTTC
CASSFGDRGHSYEQYF
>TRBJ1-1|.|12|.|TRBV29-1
TGCAGCGGCAGTCCAGGTGGCACTGAAGCTTTCTTT
CSGSPGGTEAFF
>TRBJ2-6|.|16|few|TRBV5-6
TGTGCCAGCAGTCCCTTATCTAGCCCAGGGGCCAACGTCCTGACTTTC
CASSPLSSPGANVLTF
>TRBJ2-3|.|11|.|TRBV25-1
TGTGCCAGCAGTCTTCCGGATACGCAGTATTTT
CASSLPDTQYF
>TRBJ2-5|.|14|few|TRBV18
TGTGCCAGCTCATCGGGGCAATCGGGGGAGACCCAGTACTTC
CASSSGQSGETQYF
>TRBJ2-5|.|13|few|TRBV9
TGTGCCAGCAGCTTAGATGGCCGGGAGACCCAGTACTTC
CASSLDGRETQYF
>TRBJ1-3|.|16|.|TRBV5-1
TGCGCCAGCAGCTTGGCAGGGCCAGGCTCTGGAAACACCATATATTTT
CASSLAGPGSGNTIYF
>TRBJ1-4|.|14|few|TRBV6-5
TGTGCCAGCAGTTACAGGGGGTCTAATGAAAAACTGTTTTTT
CASSYRGSNEKLFF
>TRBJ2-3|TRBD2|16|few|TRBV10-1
TGCGCCAGCAGTGAGTCGCCAGCGGGGGGCCCGGATACGCAGTATTTT
CASSESPAGGPDTQYF
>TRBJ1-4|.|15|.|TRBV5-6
TGTGCCAGCAGCTCCACGGACGCAACTAATGAAAAACTGTTTTTT
CASSSTDATNEKLFF
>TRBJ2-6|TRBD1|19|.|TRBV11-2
TGTGCCAGCAGCCGTCGACAGGGGTCATCCCCGCCTGGGGCCAACGTCCTGACTTTC
CASSRRQGSSPPGANVLTF
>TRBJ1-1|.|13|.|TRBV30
TGTGCCTGGAGGTCGCAGGGAAACACTGAAGCTTTCTTT
CAWRSQGNTEAFF
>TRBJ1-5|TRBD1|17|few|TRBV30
TGTGCCTGGAGTGCAGGGGGCGGATCTGCGAGCAATCAGCCCCAGCATTTT
CAWSAGGGSASNQPQHF
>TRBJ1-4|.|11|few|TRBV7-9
TGTGCCAGCGGTCGGTCTGAAAAACTGTTTTTT
CASGRSEKLFF
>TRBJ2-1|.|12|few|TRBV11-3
TGTGCCAGCAGACCAAGTTACAATGAGCAGTTCTTC
CASRPSYNEQFF
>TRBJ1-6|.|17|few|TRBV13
TGTGCCAGCAGCTTAGGTTCCCTCCGGGTCCGAGAATCACCCCTCCACTTT
CASSLGSLRVRESPLHF
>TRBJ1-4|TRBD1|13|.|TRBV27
TGTGCCAGCCGGAGGACAGGGTATGAAAAACTGTTTTTT
CASRRTGYEKLFF
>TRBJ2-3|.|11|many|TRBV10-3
TGTGCCATCAGGGGTACAGATACGCAGTATTTT
CAIRGTDTQYF
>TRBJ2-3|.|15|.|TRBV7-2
TGTGCCAGCAGCCCGAGCGTAGCCCGCACAGATACGCAGTATTTT
CASSPSVARTDTQYF
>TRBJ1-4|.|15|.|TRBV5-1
TGCGCCAGCAGCTCGGCGGACGGTCCTAATGAAAAACTGTTTTTT
CASSSADGPNEKLFF
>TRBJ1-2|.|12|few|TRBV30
TGTGCCTGGAGTGCAGGGAACGGTGGCTACACCTTC
CAWSAGNGGYTF
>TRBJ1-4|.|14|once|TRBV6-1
TGTGCCAGCAGTGGACAGCCAACTAATGAAAAACTGTTTTTT
CASSGQPTNEKLFF
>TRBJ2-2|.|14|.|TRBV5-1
TGCGCCAGCAGCTGGGACCTTCGCTCCGGGGAGCTGTTTTTT
CASSWDLRSGELFF
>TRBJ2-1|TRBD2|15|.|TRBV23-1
TGCGCCAGCGGCCATAGCGGGAGCTCCTACAATGAGCAGTTCTTC
CASGHSGSSYNEQFF
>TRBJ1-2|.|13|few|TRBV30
TGTGCCTGGAGCCCGGGAGGGGATACTGGCTACACCTTC
CAWSPGGDTGYTF
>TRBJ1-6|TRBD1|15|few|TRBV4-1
TGCGCCAGCAGCCAAGCTCCGACAGGGAGGACACCCCTCCACTTT
CASSQAPTGRTPLHF
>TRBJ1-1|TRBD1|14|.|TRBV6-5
TGTGCCAGCAGTTACTCGCAGGGGGACACTGAAGCTTTCTTT
CASSYSQGDTEAFF
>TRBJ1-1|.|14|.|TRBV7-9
TGTGCCAGCAGCTTTACGATGGGGAGCACTGAAGCTTTCTTT
CASSFTMGSTEAFF
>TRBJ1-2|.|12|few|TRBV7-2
TGTGCCAGCAGCTTATCCGCCTATGGCTACACCTTC
CASSLSAYGYTF
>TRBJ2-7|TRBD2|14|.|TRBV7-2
TGTGCCAGCAGCTTAGCGCGGGAGTTCTACGAGCAGTACTTC
CASSLAREFYEQYF
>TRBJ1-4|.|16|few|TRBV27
TGTGCCAGCAGTTTAGTTGGTCGAACAAATAATGAAAAACTGTTTTTT
CASSLVGRTNNEKLFF
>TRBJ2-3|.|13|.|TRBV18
TGTGCCAGCTCACCAGCCAGCGCAGATACGCAGTATTTT
CASSPASADTQYF
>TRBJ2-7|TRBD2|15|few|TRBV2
TGTGCCAGCAGGAGGGGACTAGCGGAAGGGGGCGAGCAGTACTTC
CASRRGLAEGGEQYF
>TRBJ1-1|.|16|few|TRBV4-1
TGCGCCAGCAGCCAAGACCCGGGGGGGACGGCCACTGAAGCTTTCTTT
CASSQDPGGTATEAFF
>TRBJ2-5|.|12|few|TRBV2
TGTGCCAGCCCAGTAGGGGGGGAGACCCAGTACTTC
CASPVGGETQYF
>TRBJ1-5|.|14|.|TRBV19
TGTGCCAGTAGTATCGGACAGATGGATGAGCCCCAGCATTTT
CASSIGQMDEPQHF
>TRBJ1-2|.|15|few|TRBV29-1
TGCAGCGTGCAGAACATTAACGTCGAAAGAGGTGGCTACACCTTC
CSVQNINVERGGYTF
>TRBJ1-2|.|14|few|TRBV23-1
TGCGCCAGCAGTCAATCGGTCGCGGTCTATGGCTACACCTTC
CASSQSVAVYGYTF
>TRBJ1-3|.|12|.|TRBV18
TGTGCCAGCTCACGGCCTGGAAACACCATATATTTT
CASSRPGNTIYF
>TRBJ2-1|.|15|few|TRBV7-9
TGTGCCAGCAGCCCAAACCGGGACGTAAGGAATGAGCAGTTCTTC
CASSPNRDVRNEQFF
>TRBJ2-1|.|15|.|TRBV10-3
TGTGCCATCAGTGATTCTGGGACACCTTACAATGAGCAGTTCTTC
CAISDSGTPYNEQFF
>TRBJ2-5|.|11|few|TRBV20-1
TGCAGTGTCTGGGGGTCTGAGACCCAGTACTTC
CSVWGSETQYF
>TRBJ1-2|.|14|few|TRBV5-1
TGCGCCAGCAGCTTGGGCGGGGGCGCGGATGGCTACACCTTC
CASSLGGGADGYTF
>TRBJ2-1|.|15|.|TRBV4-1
TGCGCCAGCAGCCGCATGCAGGGGGGCTACAATGAGCAGTTCTTC
CASSRMQGGYNEQFF
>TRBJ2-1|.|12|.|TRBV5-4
TGTGCCAGCAAAAGCAGGGTCAATGAGCAGTTCTTC
CASKSRVNEQFF
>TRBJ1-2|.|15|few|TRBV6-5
TGTGCCAGCAGTTACTCGACGGGGCCCACCTCCGGCTACACCTTC
CASSYSTGPTSGYTF
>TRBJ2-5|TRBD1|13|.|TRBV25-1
TGTGCCAGCGGCGAGGGGGCTGGGGAGACCCAGTACTTC
CASGEGAGETQYF
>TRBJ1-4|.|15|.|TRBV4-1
TGCGCCAGCAGCCAAGGAGATAGGACGAATGAAAAACTGTTTTTT
CASSQGDRTNEKLFF